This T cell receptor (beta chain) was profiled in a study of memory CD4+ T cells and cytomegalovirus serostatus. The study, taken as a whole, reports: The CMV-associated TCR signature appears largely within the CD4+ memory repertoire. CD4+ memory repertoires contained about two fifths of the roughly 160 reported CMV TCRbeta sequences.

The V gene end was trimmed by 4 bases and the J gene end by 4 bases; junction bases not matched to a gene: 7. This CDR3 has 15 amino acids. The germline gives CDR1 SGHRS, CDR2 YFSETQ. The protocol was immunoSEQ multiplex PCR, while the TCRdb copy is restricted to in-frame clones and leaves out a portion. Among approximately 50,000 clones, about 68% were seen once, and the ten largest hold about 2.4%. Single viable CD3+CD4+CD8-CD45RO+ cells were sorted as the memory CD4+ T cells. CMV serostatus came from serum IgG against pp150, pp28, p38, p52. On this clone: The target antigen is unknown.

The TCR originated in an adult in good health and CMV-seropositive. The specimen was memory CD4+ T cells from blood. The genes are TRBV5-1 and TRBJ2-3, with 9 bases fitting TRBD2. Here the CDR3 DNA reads TGCGCCAGCAGCCCAGGCCTAGCGGGATCAGATACGCAGTATTTT. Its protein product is CASSPGLAGSDTQYF.